The 6 T cell receptor beta chains given below trace back to one sample, sequenced in a study of blood T cell repertoires in COVID-19. Generated by immunoSEQ multiplex PCR, the TCRdb table keeps only in-frame clones and is missing some. The sample carries about 160,000 clones, roughly 90% recorded once. Sequencing was done on a sample of peripheral blood. The receptors come from a woman aged 60-75 years who had recovered from COVID-19.

The chain uses TRBV7-9 and TRBJ2-7; 8 nucleotides line up with TRBD2. V shed 1 base, J shed 3 bases, and the junction held 5 bases outside the gene matches. Germline CDR1 SEHNR, CDR2 FQNEAQ (reference sequence). The CDR3 loop spans 15 amino acids. In DNA, the CDR3 is TGTGCCAGCAGCTTAGGGGGACTAGTCATCTACGAGCAGTACTTC. This sequence encodes CASSLGGLVIYEQYF.

This clone came up a few times. V usage is TRBV5-1 and J usage is TRBJ2-1; unclear D gene. Trimming took off 0 bases at V and 1 base at J, with 2 bases between the two ends. Germline CDR1 reads SGHRS; CDR2 reads YFSETQ. The CDR3 totals 13 residues. This chain's CDR3 is CASSLASYNEQFF. The DNA of the CDR3 is TGCGCCAGCAGCTTGGCGTCCTACAATGAGCAGTTCTTC.

This chain links TRBV18 with TRBJ1-1; TRBD1 matches at 7 bases. This CDR3 spans 14 amino acids. J was trimmed by 4 bases and V by 2 bases; bases with no gene match: 4. Germline V CDR1 and CDR2: KGHSH, LQKENI. CDR3 coding DNA: TGTGCCAGCTCACCAGAAGGGGGCGTCACTGAAGCTTTCTTT. The encoded protein is CASSPEGGVTEAFF.

The chain recombines TRBV3-1 (or the pseudogene TRBV3-2) with TRBJ1-1; TRBD1 is a possible D gene (6 bases). V lost 0 bases to trimming and J lost 10 bases, with 12 bases between them. Germline V gene data show CDR1 as LGHDT and CDR2 as YNNKEL (reference sequence). This CDR3 has 13 residues. CDR3 sequence reads: CASSQDLARGAFF. CDR3 bases: TGTGCCAGCAGCCAAGATCTTGCCAGGGGAGCTTTCTTT.

The chain is built from TRBV28 and TRBJ1-1, with D uncertain. The CDR3 runs to 13 residues. Trimming took 5 bases from V and 0 from J, leaving 7 bases between them. The germline V gene has CDR1 MDHEN and CDR2 SYDVKM. The CDR3 sequence: CASSPLMNTEAFF. CDR3 coding DNA: TGTGCCAGCAGTCCGTTAATGAACACTGAAGCTTTCTTT.

This clone was detected only once. The V gene is TRBV3-1 (or the pseudogene TRBV3-2), the J gene TRBJ2-5, with 9 bases aligning to TRBD2. Trimming at V came to 0 bases and at J to 7 bases, leaving 21 bases not matched to a gene. Germline values: CDR1 LGHDT, CDR2 YNNKEL (reference sequence). The CDR3 contains 20 residues. This CDR3 reads CASSQDPPQRLAGLRGTQYF. CDR3 nucleotide sequence: TGTGCCAGCAGCCAAGATCCCCCCCAACGGCTAGCGGGGCTCCGAGGGACCCAGTACTTC.